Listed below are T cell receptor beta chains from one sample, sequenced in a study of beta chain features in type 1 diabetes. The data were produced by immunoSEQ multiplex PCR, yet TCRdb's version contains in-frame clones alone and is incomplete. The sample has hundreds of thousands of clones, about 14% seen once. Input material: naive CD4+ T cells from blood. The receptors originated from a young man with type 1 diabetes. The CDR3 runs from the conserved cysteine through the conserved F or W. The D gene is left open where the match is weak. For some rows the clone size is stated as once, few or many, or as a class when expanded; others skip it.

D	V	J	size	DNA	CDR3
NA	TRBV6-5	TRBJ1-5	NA	TGTGCCACCAGGCGGGGTAAGGATCAGCCCCAGCATTTT	CATRRGKDQPQHF
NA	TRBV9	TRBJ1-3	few	TGTGCCAGCAGCCCTAGACAGCTCCTCTCTGGAAACACCATATATTTT	CASSPRQLLSGNTIYF
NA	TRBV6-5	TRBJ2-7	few	TGTGCCAGCAGTTACGGTCGGGCTAGTGGAGCCTACGAGCAGTACTTC	CASSYGRASGAYEQYF
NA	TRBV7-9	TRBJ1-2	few	TGTGCCAGCAGCTTTGGGCAGAGCTATGGCTACACCTTC	CASSFGQSYGYTF
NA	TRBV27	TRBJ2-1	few	TGTGCCAGCAGTCCTAGCCAGGGGCTGAGGAAAAGCTCCTACAATGAGCAGTTCTTC	CASSPSQGLRKSSYNEQFF
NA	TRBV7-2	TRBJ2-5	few	TGTGCCAGCAGCGACATGGGAAGACCGGAGACCCAGTACTTC	CASSDMGRPETQYF
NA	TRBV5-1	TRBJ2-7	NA	TGCGCCAGCAGAAGACCATACGAGCAGTACTTC	CASRRPYEQYF
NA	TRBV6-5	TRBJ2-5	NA	TGTGCCAGCAGTCTCATAATGAGAGGGCCAGAGACCCAGTACTTC	CASSLIMRGPETQYF
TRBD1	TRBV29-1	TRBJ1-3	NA	TGCAGCGTTGAGGACAGGGGGGCCCCTGAATCCGGAAACACCATATATTTT	CSVEDRGAPESGNTIYF
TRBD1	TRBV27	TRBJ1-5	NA	TGTGCCAGCAGTCTCGGGACAGGGCTCCAGCCCCAGCATTTT	CASSLGTGLQPQHF
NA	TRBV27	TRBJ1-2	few	TGTGCCAGCAGTGTAGAAGGTGGGGGCTACACCTTC	CASSVEGGGYTF
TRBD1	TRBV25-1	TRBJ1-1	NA	TGTGCCAGCAGTGATACGAAACGGGACAGGGCGATGAACACTGAAGCTTTCTTT	CASSDTKRDRAMNTEAFF
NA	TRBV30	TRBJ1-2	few	TGTGCCTGGAGTGCGCAGGGAAATGACTATGGCTACACCTTC	CAWSAQGNDYGYTF
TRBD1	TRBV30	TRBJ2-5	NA	TGTGCCTGGAGTACAGGGGAGCAAGAGACCCAGTACTTC	CAWSTGEQETQYF
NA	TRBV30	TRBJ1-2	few	TGTGCCTGGACTCCAAGGGTCAGGTCTCCGGAAGGCTACACCTTC	CAWTPRVRSPEGYTF
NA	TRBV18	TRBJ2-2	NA	TGTGCCAGCTCACCACCTTTCCCAGGAAACACCGGGGAGCTGTTTTTT	CASSPPFPGNTGELFF
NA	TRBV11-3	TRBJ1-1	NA	TGTGCCAGCAGCCCCAAGCCCTGGGCTTTCTTT	CASSPKPWAFF
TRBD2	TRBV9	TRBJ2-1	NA	TGTGCCAGCAGCGTCGTTAGCGGGAGTACGTCTGGATCCTACAATGAGCAGTTCTTC	CASSVVSGSTSGSYNEQFF
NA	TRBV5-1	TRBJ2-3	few	TGCGCCAGCAGCGAGGGGACCGTCACAGATACGCAGTATTTT	CASSEGTVTDTQYF
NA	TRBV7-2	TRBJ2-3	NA	TGTGCCAGCAGCTTTGCTAGCGTCACAGATACGCAGTATTTT	CASSFASVTDTQYF
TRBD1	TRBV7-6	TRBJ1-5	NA	TGTGCCAGCAGCTTAGGACAGGGGGAGCAGCCCCAGCATTTT	CASSLGQGEQPQHF
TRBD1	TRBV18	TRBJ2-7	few	TGTGCCAGCTCCCCGGACAGGGTAAGGTACGAGCAGTACTTC	CASSPDRVRYEQYF
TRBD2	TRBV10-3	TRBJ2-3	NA	TGTGCCACCCGGCGGGAGAGCGCAGATACGCAGTATTTT	CATRRESADTQYF
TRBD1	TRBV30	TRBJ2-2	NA	TGTGCCGGACGAAGCCGGGACAGGGTTACCGGGGAGCTGTTTTTT	CAGRSRDRVTGELFF
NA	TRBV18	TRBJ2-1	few	TGTGCCAGCTCACCACCTGGCCTAAACTCCTACAATGAGCAGTTCTTC	CASSPPGLNSYNEQFF
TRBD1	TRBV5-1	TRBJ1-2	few	TGCGCCAGCAGCTTGTCGTGGGACAGGAGCTATGGCTACACCTTC	CASSLSWDRSYGYTF
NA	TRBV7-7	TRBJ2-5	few	TGTGCTAGCAGCTCTGGGGGAGAGACCCAGTACTTC	CASSSGGETQYF
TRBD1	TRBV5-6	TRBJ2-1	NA	TGTGCCAGCAGCTTATACAAGGACAGGGGAAACTACAATGAGCAGTTCTTC	CASSLYKDRGNYNEQFF
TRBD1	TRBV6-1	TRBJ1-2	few	TGTGCCAGCAGTCTATCGGGACAGAGCTATGGCTACACCTTC	CASSLSGQSYGYTF
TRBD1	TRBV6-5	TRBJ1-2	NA	TGTGCCAGCAGTTCCAGGGACAGGGATGGCTACACCTTC	CASSSRDRDGYTF
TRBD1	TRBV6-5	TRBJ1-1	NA	TGTGCCAGCAGCTATGGACAGGTCACTGAAGCTTTCTTT	CASSYGQVTEAFF
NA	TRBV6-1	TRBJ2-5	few	TGTGCCAGCGTAAGACAGATCTGGGAGACCCAGTACTTC	CASVRQIWETQYF
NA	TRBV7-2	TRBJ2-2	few	TGTGCCAGCAGCATACAGGGTACCGGGGAGCTGTTTTTT	CASSIQGTGELFF
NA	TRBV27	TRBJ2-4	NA	TGTGCCAGCAGTTTACAGGGGAACATTCAGTACTTC	CASSLQGNIQYF
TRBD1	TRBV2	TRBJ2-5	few	TGTGCCAGCAGTGGGACAGGGGGGACCCAGTACTTC	CASSGTGGTQYF
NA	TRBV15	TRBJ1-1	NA	TGTGCCACCAGCAGAGATTTAGACATCCGAGCTTTCTTT	CATSRDLDIRAFF
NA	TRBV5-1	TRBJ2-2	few	TGCGCCAGCAGCCTCGGCCGGGGCGCGTACACCGGGGAGCTGTTTTTT	CASSLGRGAYTGELFF